These T cell receptor beta chains were read from a single sample in a study of blood T cell repertoires in COVID-19. Method: immunoSEQ multiplex PCR; TCRdb's copy keeps in-frame clones and lacks some. The sample carries 200,000 to 300,000 clones, around 85% recorded once. Input material: peripheral blood. The source is a woman in her 30s who had recovered from COVID-19. CDR3s include the opening cysteine and the closing phenylalanine or tryptophan. A D gene is named only where the DNA matches it firmly. Not all rows give a size; the values are once, few, many and, for expanded clones, a class.

-	TRBV6-5	-	TRBJ2-7	TGTGCCAGCAGTCCGAGCGGACCCAGCGCCTACGAGCAGTACTTC	CASSPSGPSAYEQYF
once	TRBV7-2	-	TRBJ2-7	TGTGCCAGCAGCTCGCCCGACAGGAGCTCCTACGAGCAGTACTTC	CASSSPDRSSYEQYF
-	TRBV6-5	-	TRBJ1-1	TGTGCCAGCGGAAAAACGGGACATTCGAACACTGAAGCTTTCTTT	CASGKTGHSNTEAFF
-	TRBV27	-	TRBJ2-7	TGTGCCAGCAGTTTATCCCGGGGGAGCTCCTACGAGCAGTACTTC	CASSLSRGSSYEQYF
-	TRBV2	-	TRBJ1-3	TGTGCCAGCAGGACAGCTAGCTCTGGAAACACCATATATTTT	CASRTASSGNTIYF
-	TRBV3-1/TRBV3-2	-	TRBJ2-5	TGTGCCAGCAGTCCCCGGGGGGAGACCCAGTACTTC	CASSPRGETQYF
-	TRBV11-2	-	TRBJ1-3	TGTGCCAGCAGCTCGGGACACTCTGGAAACACCATATATTTT	CASSSGHSGNTIYF
-	TRBV5-1	TRBD2	TRBJ2-7	TGCGCCAGCAGCTGGGCCGGGGGGGCCTACGAGCAGTACTTC	CASSWAGGAYEQYF
-	TRBV4-2	-	TRBJ1-3	TGTGCCAGCAGCCCCAAACAGGACGGAGGAAACACCATATATTTT	CASSPKQDGGNTIYF
-	TRBV4-1	TRBD2	TRBJ2-5	TGCGCCAGCAGCCAAGCCCCTTTGAGCGGGGGTTGGGAGACCCAGTACTTC	CASSQAPLSGGWETQYF
-	TRBV27	-	TRBJ2-7	TGTGCCAGCAGTTGGGGGGGCGGCTACGAGCAGTACTTC	CASSWGGGYEQYF
-	TRBV7-9	TRBD1	TRBJ1-3	TGTGCCAGCAGCCCCAGACAGGGGACTACTGGAAACACCATATATTTT	CASSPRQGTTGNTIYF
-	TRBV9	TRBD2	TRBJ2-1	TGTGCCAGCAGCGTAGCTTCCGGACTAGCGGGGGTTCCGGGCAATGAGCAGTTCTTC	CASSVASGLAGVPGNEQFF
once	TRBV20-1	-	TRBJ2-3	TGCAGTGCTAGTAGGGGGTCTGGTACAGATACGCAGTATTTT	CSASRGSGTDTQYF
-	TRBV5-4	TRBD1	TRBJ2-1	TGTGCCAGCAGCAAGGACAGGGCGGACTACAATGAGCAGTTCTTC	CASSKDRADYNEQFF
-	TRBV7-2	-	TRBJ2-1	TGTGCCAGCAGCTTTTTGGGGACAGAGCAGTTCTTC	CASSFLGTEQFF
-	TRBV9	-	TRBJ2-1	TGTGCCAGCAGCGTAGTGTTTAGCCATGAGCAGTTCTTC	CASSVVFSHEQFF
-	TRBV5-4	TRBD1	TRBJ1-1	TGTGCCAGCAGCTTGGGGGGGGACAGGGGATATGGAGCTTTCTTT	CASSLGGDRGYGAFF
-	TRBV6-5	TRBD1	TRBJ1-2	TGTGCCAGCAGCAGCCAGGGGGGTGAAGCCTATGGCTACACCTTC	CASSSQGGEAYGYTF
-	TRBV7-9	TRBD1	TRBJ1-4	TGTGCCAGCAGCTTCCAGGGGGCGGGAGAAAAACTGTTTTTT	CASSFQGAGEKLFF
-	TRBV7-6	-	TRBJ2-3	TGTGCCAGCAGCTCTAGCGTCATTAACACAGATACGCAGTATTTT	CASSSSVINTDTQYF
-	TRBV7-2	TRBD1	TRBJ1-2	TGTGCCAGCAGCTCCCAACAGGGGTACTATGGCTACACCTTC	CASSSQQGYYGYTF
-	TRBV19	TRBD2	TRBJ2-5	TGTGCCAGTAGCGCGACTAGCCGCGAGACCCAGTACTTC	CASSATSRETQYF
-	TRBV13	TRBD2	TRBJ2-2	TGTGCCAGCAGCAAGACTAGCGGGGGGCCAGAAACCACCGGGGAGCTGTTTTTT	CASSKTSGGPETTGELFF
-	TRBV2	TRBD1	TRBJ2-1	TGTGCCAGCAGTGTTAGTTTTTGGGACAGAGAATACAATGAGCAGTTCTTC	CASSVSFWDREYNEQFF
-	TRBV12-5	-	TRBJ2-3	TGTGCTAGTGCCCCCTGGTTAGCACTAAACACAGATACGCAGTATTTT	CASAPWLALNTDTQYF
-	TRBV30	-	TRBJ1-1	TGTGCCTGGAGGGACAGACCGAACACTGAAGCTTTCTTT	CAWRDRPNTEAFF
-	TRBV23-1	-	TRBJ1-6	TGCGCCAGCAGCACTAACGGAGGTCGGGCACCCCTCCACTTT	CASSTNGGRAPLHF
few	TRBV3-1/TRBV3-2	TRBD2	TRBJ2-3	TGTGCCAGCAGCCCCACAATTCGGCGGGGGGCCACAGATACGCAGTATTTT	CASSPTIRRGATDTQYF
-	TRBV5-4	-	TRBJ2-5	TGTGCCAGCAGCAACTCCAGGGTAATGAAAGAGACCCAGTACTTC	CASSNSRVMKETQYF
-	TRBV5-5	-	TRBJ1-5	TGTGCCAGCAGCTTCGGGCAGGGCGGTCAGCCCCAGCATTTT	CASSFGQGGQPQHF
-	TRBV15	TRBD1	TRBJ1-1	TGTGCCACCAGCAGAGAACCCCCCTGGGGACAGATTACGTTAAGGACCACTGAAGCTTTCTTT	CATSREPPWGQITLRTTEAFF
-	TRBV19	TRBD1	TRBJ1-5	TGTGCCAGTACCTCAGACAGGGGCTTATCTTTTAGCAATCAGCCCCAGCATTTT	CASTSDRGLSFSNQPQHF
-	TRBV7-9	TRBD2	TRBJ2-5	TGTGCCAGCAGCCAGACTAGCGGGGGGGCCCAAGAGACCCAGTACTTC	CASSQTSGGAQETQYF
-	TRBV5-5	TRBD1	TRBJ2-3	TGTGCCAGCAGCTTCGACAGGGTCAGCACAGATACGCAGTATTTT	CASSFDRVSTDTQYF
-	TRBV27	TRBD1	TRBJ2-6	TGTGCCAGCAGTTCCGGACAGGGAAGACTGGCCAACGTCCTGACTTTC	CASSSGQGRLANVLTF
-	TRBV19	TRBD1	TRBJ1-4	TGTGCCAGTAACAGGGGACAGGGGGATGAAAAACTGTTTTTT	CASNRGQGDEKLFF
-	TRBV14	-	TRBJ1-6	TGTGCCAGCAGCCAAGATTCTCTGGCGGCGAGCTCCTATAATTCACCCCTCCACTTT	CASSQDSLAASSYNSPLHF
-	TRBV2	-	TRBJ2-7	TGTGCCAGCAGTGATTGGTTCGAGGGGGATGACTACGAGCAGTACTTC	CASSDWFEGDDYEQYF
-	TRBV14	-	TRBJ1-1	TGTGCCAGCAGCCCCCGGGGGGGGTCGCGTCCAAACACTGAAGCTTTCTTT	CASSPRGGSRPNTEAFF
-	TRBV5-6	TRBD2	TRBJ2-7	TGTGCCAGCAGCACCAGGACTAGCGGGGGCCTAAGCTCCTACGAGCAGTACTTC	CASSTRTSGGLSSYEQYF
-	TRBV12-3/TRBV12-4	-	TRBJ2-7	TGTGCCAGCAAGGGGGTGACCTACGAGCAGTACTTC	CASKGVTYEQYF
-	TRBV5-5	TRBD2	TRBJ2-5	TGTGCCAGCAGCTTACCCGGGACTAGCGTCATGTATACCCAAGAGACCCAGTACTTC	CASSLPGTSVMYTQETQYF
once	TRBV2	TRBD2	TRBJ2-2	TGTGCCAGCAACCCATCGGGACTAGGACTAGCGGGGGGGCCCTCTGGCACCGGGGAGCTGTTTTTT	CASNPSGLGLAGGPSGTGELFF
-	TRBV5-1	-	TRBJ2-5	TGCGCCAGCAGCCCCTATGGAGGGTGGGAAGAGACCCAGTACTTC	CASSPYGGWEETQYF
once	TRBV3-1/TRBV3-2	TRBD1	TRBJ1-2	TGTGCCAGCAGCCAAGTATCTGGACAGGGGGAAGGCTACACCTTC	CASSQVSGQGEGYTF
-	TRBV11-1	TRBD1	TRBJ2-5	TGTGCCAGCAGCTTTGAGGACAGGGGGCATGAGACCCAGTACTTC	CASSFEDRGHETQYF
-	TRBV9	-	TRBJ1-4	TGTGCCAGCAGCGAAACGGCGGCTAATGAAAAACTGTTTTTT	CASSETAANEKLFF
-	TRBV5-1	TRBD1	TRBJ1-2	TGCGCCAGCAGCTCCTCCGGGACAGGAGACTATGGCTACACCTTC	CASSSSGTGDYGYTF
-	TRBV5-4	TRBD1	TRBJ2-7	TGTGCATCGGGGCAGGGGGCTGGAATATACGAGCAGTACTTC	CASGQGAGIYEQYF